Below, 8 T cell receptor beta chains from the same sample are listed, as sequenced in a study of CD8+CD57+ T cells in acquired aplastic anemia. TCR beta VDJ and CDR3 profiling used genomic DNA as template. MiXCR was run by TCRdb on the reads, yielding one entry per CDR3 protein. The sample carries hundreds of thousands of distinct CDR3 sequences, 65% to 80% recorded once. The sequencing sample was made of sorted CD4+, CD8+, or CD8+CD57+ T cells (not recorded which) from PBMCs. These receptors came from a human donor in good health, serving as a control.

The rearrangement uses TRBV11-3 and TRBJ1-1; D is ambiguous. Germline CDR1 SGHNT, CDR2 YENEEA. The CDR3 is 13 amino acids. The germline V and J ends were trimmed by 3 bases and 1 base, with 6 bases remaining between them. For the CDR3, the DNA is TGTGCCAGCAGCTTGCCTAGGAACACTGAAGCTTTCTTT. Protein: CASSLPRNTEAFF.

This clonotype was counted ten times or more. The V gene is TRBV5-5, the J gene TRBJ2-1; 16 nucleotides agree with TRBD2. The CDR3 length is 20 residues. With V trimmed by 0 bases and J by 1 base, 7 bases remained unmatched. CDR1 SGHKS and CDR2 YYEKEE come from the germline V gene (reference sequence). CDR3: CASSLVGTSGGVTSYNEQFF. The CDR3 coding sequence is TGTGCCAGCAGCTTGGTCGGGACTAGCGGGGGGGTAACATCCTACAATGAGCAGTTCTTC.

A few counts support this clonotype. One base away lies a much larger clone, so this may be a sequencing read error. The rearrangement joins TRBV7-2 to TRBJ2-3; D possibly corresponds to TRBD1 (5 bases). This CDR3 region has 15 residues. From germline, CDR1 is SGHTA and CDR2 FQGNSA. V was shortened by 1 base and J by 2 bases, with 10 bases between the two germline ends. The CDR3 is CASSLGGSYTDTQYF. The CDR3 DNA reads as TGTGCCAGCAGCTTAGGGGGCAGTTACACAGATACGCAGTATTTT. Using reference TRBV7-2 and TRBJ2-3 for the parts outside the CDR3, the full variable domain is GAGVSQSPSNKVTEKGKDVELRCDPISGHTALYWYRQSLGQGLEFLIYFQGNSAPDKSGLPSDRFSAERTGGSVSTLTIQRTQQEDSAVYLCASSLGGSYTDTQYFGPGTRLTVL.

The chain links TRBV5-1 to TRBJ1-2; D is ambiguous. V was cut by 6 bases and J by 9 bases, with 21 bases left in between. This CDR3 region has 14 residues. Looked up from germline, CDR1 is SGHRS and CDR2 is YFSETQ. The CDR3 sequence: CASTGIPSGLSYTF. The CDR3 DNA sequence: TGCGCCAGCACCGGCATACCGAGTGGACTGAGCTACACCTTC. Complete variable domain (other parts from reference TRBV5-1 and TRBJ1-2): KAGVTQTPRYLIKTRGQQVTLSCSPISGHRSVSWYQQTPGQGLQFLFEYFSETQRNKGNFPGRFSGRQFSNSRSEMNVSTLELGDSALYLCASTGIPSGLSYTFGSGTRLTVV.

About this clonotype itself: A much larger clone differs by one base, so this may be a read error. The V and J genes are TRBV7-3 and TRBJ1-3, with TRBD1 as a possible D gene (5 bases). The ends were cut back, 11 bases at V and 8 bases at J, with 16 bases in the middle. The germline V gene encodes CDR1 SGHTA and CDR2 FQGTGA. The CDR3 sequence is 12 residues long. The chain's CDR3 is CAWRPAGDTIYF. DNA for the CDR3: TGTGCCTGGAGACCAGCGGGGGACACCATATATTTT.

The table lists this clonotype with a few counts. This chain links TRBV5-4 with TRBJ1-3; D is uncertain. CDR1 is SGHNT and CDR2 is YYREEE in the germline V gene (reference sequence). There are 17 residues in the CDR3. Trimming stripped 4 bases from V and 4 bases from J, with 21 bases between. For the CDR3, the DNA is TGTGCCAGCAGCCAAGATTCACCAGGTGTGATCGGAAACACCATATATTTT. Its protein product is CASSQDSPGVIGNTIYF.

This clonotype is a singleton in its sample. Germline is not matched at one junction end, which may reflect a read error. The chain combines TRBV10-1 with TRBJ1-1, with no clear D. Per germline, CDR1 WNHNN and CDR2 SYGVQD (reference sequence). This CDR3 has 14 amino acids. The CDR3 nucleotides read TGTGCCATCAGCTACACAGCGTCTAACACTGATGCCTTCTTT. The encoded protein is CAISYTASNTDAFF.

This clonotype was found many times. V gene TRBV20-1 combines with J gene TRBJ1-1; D perhaps matches TRBD1 (6 bases). The CDR3 is 14 residues long. Per germline, CDR1 DFQATT and CDR2 SNEGSKA (reference sequence). The V end was cut by 5 bases, the J end by 3 bases, with 16 bases between. CDR3 residues: CSAEKGGSDTEAFF. The CDR3, as DNA: TGCAGTGCTGAAAAGGGGGGTTCGGACACTGAAGCTTTCTTT.